This section outlines one TCR beta chain sequence together with its context. The antigen remains undetermined. This record belongs to a study of brain T cells in children with intractable seizures. Regarding the study as a whole: Patients' HCMV serostatus was unknown; virus specificity rests on CDR3 similarity alone. Absence of clones before surgery may stem from lower sequencing depth.

V lost 2 bases and J lost 5, with 7 bases in between. Germline CDR1 SNHLY, CDR2 FYNNEI. The CDR3 has 13 residues. The table came from immunoSEQ multiplex PCR; TCRdb's copy has only in-frame clones and leaves some out. The sample includes about 340,000 clones, more than 85% seen only once; the top ten take roughly 5.7%. Time point reported: blood from clinic visit 5 months post-surgery; TSC patient then seizure free. Sequencing was limited to surgery cases with top T cell transcript signatures in brain tissue. The input for sequencing was peripheral blood, taken about 5 months after surgery. The chain combines TRBV2 with TRBJ2-1; unclear D gene. This receptor was taken from a boy younger than two with tuberous sclerosis and intractable seizures. The CDR3 sequence is CASSELRHNEQFF. CDR3 coding DNA: TGTGCCAGCAGTGAACTTCGTCACAATGAGCAGTTCTTC.